These T cell receptor beta chains were read from a single sample in a study of blood T cell repertoires in COVID-19. TCRdb's copy holds only in-frame clones and misses some; the assay was immunoSEQ multiplex PCR. The sample yields over 200,000 clones, around 80% seen once. The sequenced material came from peripheral blood. The receptors come from a woman at least 80 years old with COVID-19, enrolled during active disease. The CDR3 runs from the conserved cysteine through the conserved F or W. The D gene is left open where the match is weak. Where a row states a size, it is once, few, many or the class of an expanded clone; other rows omit it.

v_call	clone_size	cdr3_length	d_call	j_call	cdr3_nt	cdr3_aa
TRBV5-1	.	15	.	TRBJ1-2	TGCGCCAGCACTCCCGTTCCTGGCTGGGGGGATGGCTACACCTTC	CASTPVPGWGDGYTF
TRBV24-1	few	14	TRBD1	TRBJ1-2	TGTGCCACCAGTGAGGCAATTCAGGGGGACGGCTACACCTTC	CATSEAIQGDGYTF
TRBV10-3	.	16	.	TRBJ2-5	TGTGCCATCAGTGAGTCGATTTCCCCCGGTCAAGAGACCCAGTACTTC	CAISESISPGQETQYF
TRBV18	.	15	TRBD1	TRBJ1-2	TGTGCCAGCTCAGTTTCTGCAACAGGGGACTATGGCTACACCTTC	CASSVSATGDYGYTF
TRBV2	.	13	.	TRBJ1-1	TGTGCCAGCAGTTCTCAGAAGAACACTGAAGCTTTCTTT	CASSSQKNTEAFF
TRBV7-8	.	15	TRBD2	TRBJ2-1	TGTGCCAGCAGGGACGGGACTAGCGGGGGCGATGAGCAGTTCTTC	CASRDGTSGGDEQFF
TRBV6-4	.	16	.	TRBJ2-7	TGTGCCAGCAGTCCCCCCCCAAATGCGATCTCCTACGAGCAGTACTTC	CASSPPPNAISYEQYF
TRBV6-5	.	15	TRBD2	TRBJ2-7	TGTGCCAGCAGACGGACACTAGCGGTATCCTACGAGCAGTACTTC	CASRRTLAVSYEQYF
TRBV7-3	.	15	TRBD2	TRBJ2-7	TGTGCCAGCAGTCCGACTAGCGGGGGGATCTACGAGCAGTACTTC	CASSPTSGGIYEQYF
TRBV10-3	.	13	.	TRBJ1-5	TGTGCCATCAGTGGACAGTTCAATCAGCCCCAGCATTTT	CAISGQFNQPQHF
TRBV15	.	15	.	TRBJ1-3	TGTGCCACCAGCAGAGGGGGCTTATCTGGAAACACCATATATTTT	CATSRGGLSGNTIYF
TRBV2	few	12	TRBD2	TRBJ2-7	TGTGCCAGCGGGAGGGACTCCTACGAGCAGTACTTC	CASGRDSYEQYF
TRBV3-1/TRBV3-2	.	15	TRBD1	TRBJ2-7	TGTGCCAGCAGCCTTCGGACAGGGGGCTCCTACGAGCAGTACTTC	CASSLRTGGSYEQYF
TRBV3-1/TRBV3-2	.	12	.	TRBJ1-2	TGTGCCAGCAGCCTTAGAGCGGGAGGCTACACCTTC	CASSLRAGGYTF
TRBV3-1/TRBV3-2	.	16	.	TRBJ2-2	TGTGCCAGCAGCCATGGTGGGGCTCAGAACACCGGGGAGCTGTTTTTT	CASSHGGAQNTGELFF